This TCR beta chain was observed in a study of shared clonotypes between healthy human individuals. Original processing methods: ImmunoSEQ gave junction-only sequences without quality scores, so filtering differed. The protocol was immunoSEQ multiplex PCR, while the TCRdb copy is restricted to in-frame clones and leaves out a portion. V and J calls and clone size follow that table, whereas D and trimming were derived from the DNA. The repertoire has some 630,000 clones, approximately 75% of them found once; the top ten carry about 2%. This sequence originates from a woman aged 25 to 39 in good health. Sequenced material: memory CD4+ T cells sorted from blood. Subset specified: CD45RA-negative fraction.

The CDR3 is CASSPAGKGPHGGYTF. The CDR3, as DNA: TGTGCCAGTTCTCCCGCGGGGAAGGGACCTCACGGCGGCTACACCTTC. The V gene is TRBV19, the J gene TRBJ1-2; D is perhaps TRBD1 (5 bases). The CDR3 totals 16 residues. The ends were cut back, 8 bases at V and 8 bases at J, with 27 bases in the middle. Germline assignment: CDR1 LNHDA and CDR2 SQIVND (reference sequence). The whole variable domain, filled in from reference TRBV19 and TRBJ1-2, reads DGGITQSPKYLFRKEGQNVTLSCEQNLNHDAMYWYRQDPGQGLRLIYYSQIVNDFQKGDIAEGYSVSREKKESFPLTVTSAQKNPTAFYLCASSPAGKGPHGGYTFGSGTRLTVV.